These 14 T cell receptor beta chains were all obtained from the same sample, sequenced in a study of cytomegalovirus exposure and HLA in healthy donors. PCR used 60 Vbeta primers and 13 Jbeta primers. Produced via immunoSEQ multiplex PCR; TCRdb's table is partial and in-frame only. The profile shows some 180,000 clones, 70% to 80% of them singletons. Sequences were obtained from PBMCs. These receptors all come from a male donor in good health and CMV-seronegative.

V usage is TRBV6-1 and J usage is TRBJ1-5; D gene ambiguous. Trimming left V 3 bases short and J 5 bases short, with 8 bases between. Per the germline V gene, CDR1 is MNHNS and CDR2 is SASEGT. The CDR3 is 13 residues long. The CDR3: CASSDLEDQPQHF. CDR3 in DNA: TGTGCCAGCAGTGACCTCGAGGATCAGCCCCAGCATTTT.

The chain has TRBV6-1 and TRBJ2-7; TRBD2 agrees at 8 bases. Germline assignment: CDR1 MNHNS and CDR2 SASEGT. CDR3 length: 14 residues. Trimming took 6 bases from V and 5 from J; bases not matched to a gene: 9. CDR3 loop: CASRNPGLENEQYF. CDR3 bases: TGTGCCAGCAGAAACCCGGGACTAGAAAACGAGCAGTACTTC.

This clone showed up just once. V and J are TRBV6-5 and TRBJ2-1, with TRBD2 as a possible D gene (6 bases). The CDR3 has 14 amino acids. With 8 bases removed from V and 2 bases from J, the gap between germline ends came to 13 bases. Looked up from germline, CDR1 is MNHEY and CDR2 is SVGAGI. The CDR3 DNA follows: TGTGCCAGCTTTCGGGGGAGCCCCTACAATGAGCAGTTCTTC. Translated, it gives CASFRGSPYNEQFF.

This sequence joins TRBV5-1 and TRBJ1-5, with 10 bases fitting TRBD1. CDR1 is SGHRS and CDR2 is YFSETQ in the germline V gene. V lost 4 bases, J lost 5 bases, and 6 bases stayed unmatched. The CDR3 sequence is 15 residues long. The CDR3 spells CASSPGTGEHQPQHF. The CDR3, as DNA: TGCGCCAGCAGCCCGGGGACAGGGGAACATCAGCCCCAGCATTTT.

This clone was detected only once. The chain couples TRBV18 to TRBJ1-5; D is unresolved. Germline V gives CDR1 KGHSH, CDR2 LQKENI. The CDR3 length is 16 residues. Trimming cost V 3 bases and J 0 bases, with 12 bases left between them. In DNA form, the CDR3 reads TGTGCCAGCTCACCTTTTATGGAGGGTAGCAATCAGCCCCAGCATTTT. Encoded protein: CASSPFMEGSNQPQHF.

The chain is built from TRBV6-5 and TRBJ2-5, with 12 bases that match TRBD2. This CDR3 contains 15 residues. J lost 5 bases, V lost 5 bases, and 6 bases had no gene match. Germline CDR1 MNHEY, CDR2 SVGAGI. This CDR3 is CASSPLAGGPETQYF. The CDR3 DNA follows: TGTGCCAGCAGTCCTCTAGCGGGGGGGCCGGAGACCCAGTACTTC.

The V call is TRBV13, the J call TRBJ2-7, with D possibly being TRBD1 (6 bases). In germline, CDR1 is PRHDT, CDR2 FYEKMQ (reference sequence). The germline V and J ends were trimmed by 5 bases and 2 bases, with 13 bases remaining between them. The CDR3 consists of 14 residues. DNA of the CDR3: TGTGCCAGCAGCCCCCACAGGGCCGCCTACGAGCAGTACTTC. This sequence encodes CASSPHRAAYEQYF.

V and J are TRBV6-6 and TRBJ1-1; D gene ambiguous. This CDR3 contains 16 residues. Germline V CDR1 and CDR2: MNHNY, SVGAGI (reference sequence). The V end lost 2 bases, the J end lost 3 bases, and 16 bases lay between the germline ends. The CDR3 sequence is CASSYNLPGRDTEAFF. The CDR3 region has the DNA TGTGCCAGCAGTTACAATTTACCGGGAAGGGACACTGAAGCTTTCTTT.

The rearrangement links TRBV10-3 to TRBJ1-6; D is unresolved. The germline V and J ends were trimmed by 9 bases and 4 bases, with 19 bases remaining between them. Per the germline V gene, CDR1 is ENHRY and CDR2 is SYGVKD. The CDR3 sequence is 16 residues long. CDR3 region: CAIKNSRGTYNSPLHF. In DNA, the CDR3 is TGTGCCATAAAAAACTCGCGGGGAACGTATAATTCACCCCTCCACTTT.

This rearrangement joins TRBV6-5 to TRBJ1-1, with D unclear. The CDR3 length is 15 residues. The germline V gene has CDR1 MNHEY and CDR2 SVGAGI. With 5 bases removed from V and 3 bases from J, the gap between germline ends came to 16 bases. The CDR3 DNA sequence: TGTGCCAGCAGTCCCCGGAACGGGGTACACACTGAAGCTTTCTTT. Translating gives CASSPRNGVHTEAFF.

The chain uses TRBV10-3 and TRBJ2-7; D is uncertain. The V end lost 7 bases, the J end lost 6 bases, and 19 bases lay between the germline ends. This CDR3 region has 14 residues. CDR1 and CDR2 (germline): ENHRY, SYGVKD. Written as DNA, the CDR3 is TGTGCCATCACCGGCCCTAGTTTAGGTGGCGAGCAGTACTTC. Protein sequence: CAITGPSLGGEQYF.

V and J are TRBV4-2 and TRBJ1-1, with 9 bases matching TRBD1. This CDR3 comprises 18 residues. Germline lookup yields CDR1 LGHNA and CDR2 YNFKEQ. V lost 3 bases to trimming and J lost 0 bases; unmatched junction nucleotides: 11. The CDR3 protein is CASSHPGGNRGLNTEAFF. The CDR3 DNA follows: TGTGCCAGCAGCCATCCCGGGGGGAACAGGGGGCTGAACACTGAAGCTTTCTTT.

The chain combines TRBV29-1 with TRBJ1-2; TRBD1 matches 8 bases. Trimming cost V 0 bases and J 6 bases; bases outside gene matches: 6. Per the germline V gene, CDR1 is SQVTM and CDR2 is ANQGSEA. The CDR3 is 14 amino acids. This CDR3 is CSVEEDRGLNGYTF. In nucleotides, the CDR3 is TGCAGCGTTGAAGAAGACAGGGGTTTAAATGGCTACACCTTC.

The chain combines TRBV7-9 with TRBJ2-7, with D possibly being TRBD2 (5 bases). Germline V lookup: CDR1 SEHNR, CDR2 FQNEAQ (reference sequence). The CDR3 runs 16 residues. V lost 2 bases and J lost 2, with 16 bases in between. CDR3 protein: CASSLRMTGSAYEQYF. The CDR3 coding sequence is TGTGCCAGCAGCTTAAGAATGACGGGATCGGCCTACGAGCAGTACTTC.